The clone carrying this T cell receptor (beta chain) was picked up many times. This specimen belongs to a study of CD8 T cells in ankylosing spondylitis. This CDR3 region has 12 residues. Looked up from germline, CDR1 is DFQATT and CDR2 is SNEGSKA (reference sequence). TCRdb passed the 5' RACE reads through MiXCR, listing each CDR3 protein once. The profile shows just over 150,000 distinct CDR3 sequences, about 18% of them singletons. This receptor was identified in a male donor with ankylosing spondylitis or in good health (not recorded which). The chain combines TRBV20-1 with TRBJ1-1; 7 nucleotides align to TRBD1. Specimen: blood, either unsorted or a sorted T cell fraction (not recorded which). CDR3 amino acids: CRGGQVTTEAFF. The CDR3 nucleotides read TGCAGAGGAGGACAGGTAACCACTGAAGCTTTCTTT.